These T cell receptor beta chains were read from a single sample in a study of T cell responses to AZD1222 COVID-19 vaccine. Profiled with immunoSEQ multiplex PCR; TCRdb holds only in-frame clones, not every one. Among 150,000 or so clones listed, 90% were seen once. The starting material was peripheral blood, obtained on day 0 of AZD1222 vaccination. Source of these receptors: an adult in good health. Both conserved end residues are part of each CDR3. A D gene is named only where the DNA matches it firmly. Size is stated for part of the rows, as once, few or many counts, or as a class when the clone is expanded.

V: TRBV30
D: TRBD2
size: NA
length: 14
J: TRBJ2-7
CDR3: CASTSLAGRYEQYF
DNA: TGTGCCTCCACCAGTCTAGCGGGCCGTTACGAGCAGTACTTC

V: TRBV18
D: NA
size: NA
length: 14
J: TRBJ2-1
CDR3: CASSFRQGNDEQFF
DNA: TGTGCCAGCTCATTTAGGCAGGGTAACGATGAGCAGTTCTTC

V: TRBV5-1
D: NA
size: NA
length: 15
J: TRBJ2-3
CDR3: CASSLEAARTDTQYF
DNA: TGCGCCAGCAGCTTGGAGGCAGCCCGCACAGATACGCAGTATTTT

V: TRBV18
D: NA
size: NA
length: 15
J: TRBJ1-5
CDR3: CASSPRQDFNQPQHF
DNA: TGTGCCAGCTCACCCCGACAGGATTTTAATCAGCCCCAGCATTTT

V: TRBV28
D: NA
size: NA
length: 14
J: TRBJ2-7
CDR3: CASSPPGLGYEQYF
DNA: TGTGCCAGCAGTCCGCCGGGGTTAGGCTACGAGCAGTACTTC

V: TRBV12-5
D: NA
size: NA
length: 17
J: TRBJ1-5
CDR3: CASGFGRSPYSNQPQHF
DNA: TGTGCTAGTGGTTTCGGCCGAAGTCCTTATAGCAATCAGCCCCAGCATTTT

V: TRBV5-1
D: NA
size: NA
length: 13
J: TRBJ1-2
CDR3: CASSLAGRGGYTF
DNA: TGCGCCAGCAGCTTAGCGGGCAGGGGCGGCTACACCTTC

V: TRBV19
D: TRBD1
size: NA
length: 14
J: TRBJ1-1
CDR3: CASTPGQANTEAFF
DNA: TGTGCCAGTACCCCCGGACAGGCCAACACTGAAGCTTTCTTT

V: TRBV29-1
D: NA
size: NA
length: 13
J: TRBJ2-1
CDR3: CSVETSWALGLFF
DNA: TGCAGCGTTGAAACTAGTTGGGCCTTGGGTCTGTTCTTC

V: TRBV3-1/TRBV3-2
D: TRBD1
size: NA
length: 17
J: TRBJ1-2
CDR3: CASSPPDGAGGAHGYTF
DNA: TGTGCCAGCAGCCCCCCGGACGGGGCAGGGGGCGCCCATGGCTACACCTTC

V: TRBV3-1/TRBV3-2
D: NA
size: NA
length: 13
J: TRBJ1-3
CDR3: CASTGDLVNTIYF
DNA: TGTGCCAGCACGGGGGATTTGGTCAACACCATATATTTT

V: TRBV15
D: NA
size: NA
length: 16
J: TRBJ1-4
CDR3: CATSRDREGRGEKLFF
DNA: TGTGCCACCAGCAGAGATCGGGAGGGAAGAGGAGAAAAACTGTTTTTT

V: TRBV27
D: NA
size: NA
length: 16
J: TRBJ1-2
CDR3: CASSLSIRQPNYGYTF
DNA: TGTGCCAGCAGTTTATCGATTAGGCAGCCTAACTATGGCTACACCTTC

V: TRBV28
D: TRBD1
size: NA
length: 13
J: TRBJ1-1
CDR3: CASSSPDREGAFF
DNA: TGTGCCAGCAGTTCCCCAGACAGGGAGGGTGCTTTCTTT

V: TRBV11-2
D: TRBD1
size: NA
length: 14
J: TRBJ2-7
CDR3: CASSLDDRGGEQYF
DNA: TGTGCCAGCAGCTTAGATGACAGGGGTGGCGAGCAGTACTTC

V: TRBV30
D: NA
size: NA
length: 13
J: TRBJ1-3
CDR3: CAWSGVGGDTIYF
DNA: TGTGCCTGGAGTGGGGTCGGGGGGGACACCATATATTTT

V: TRBV19
D: NA
size: once
length: 15
J: TRBJ1-1
CDR3: CASTVAHGFNTEAFF
DNA: TGTGCCAGTACAGTCGCCCATGGGTTCAACACTGAAGCTTTCTTT

V: TRBV7-2
D: NA
size: NA
length: 14
J: TRBJ1-2
CDR3: CASSDRTVLRGYTF
DNA: TGTGCCAGCAGTGATCGTACGGTGCTCAGGGGCTACACCTTC

V: TRBV5-1
D: NA
size: NA
length: 16
J: TRBJ2-6
CDR3: CASRAATGSGANVLTF
DNA: TGCGCCAGCAGGGCGGCCACAGGCTCTGGGGCCAACGTCCTGACTTTC

V: TRBV5-6
D: NA
size: NA
length: 14
J: TRBJ1-4
CDR3: CASSRWTYSEKLFF
DNA: TGTGCCAGCAGCCGCTGGACATACTCTGAAAAACTGTTTTTT

V: TRBV4-2
D: NA
size: NA
length: 15
J: TRBJ2-1
CDR3: CASSQVRLDSNEQFF
DNA: TGTGCCAGCAGCCAAGTGCGCCTAGACTCGAATGAGCAGTTCTTC

V: TRBV12-3/TRBV12-4
D: NA
size: NA
length: 11
J: TRBJ1-1
CDR3: CASTLNTEAFF
DNA: TGTGCCAGCACCCTAAACACTGAAGCTTTCTTT

V: TRBV2
D: TRBD1
size: NA
length: 14
J: TRBJ2-4
CDR3: CASSAGTGENIQYF
DNA: TGTGCCAGCAGTGCCGGGACAGGTGAAAACATTCAGTACTTC

V: TRBV30
D: NA
size: NA
length: 14
J: TRBJ1-2
CDR3: CAWSPRRTDYGYTF
DNA: TGTGCCTGGAGTCCCCGGAGGACGGACTATGGCTACACCTTC

V: TRBV2
D: NA
size: NA
length: 11
J: TRBJ2-2
CDR3: CASRNTGELFF
DNA: TGTGCCAGCAGAAACACCGGGGAGCTGTTTTTT

V: TRBV4-1
D: TRBD2
size: NA
length: 17
J: TRBJ2-1
CDR3: CASSQALSGRTYNEQFF
DNA: TGCGCCAGCAGCCAAGCACTCAGCGGGAGAACCTACAATGAGCAGTTCTTC

V: TRBV4-2
D: NA
size: NA
length: 17
J: TRBJ2-7
CDR3: CASSQPPAGSSSYEQYF
DNA: TGTGCCAGCAGCCAACCACCAGCAGGGAGCTCGTCCTACGAGCAGTACTTC

V: TRBV6-2/TRBV6-3
D: NA
size: NA
length: 13
J: TRBJ1-5
CDR3: CASSYDGVQPQHF
DNA: TGTGCCAGCAGTTATGATGGGGTACAGCCCCAGCATTTT